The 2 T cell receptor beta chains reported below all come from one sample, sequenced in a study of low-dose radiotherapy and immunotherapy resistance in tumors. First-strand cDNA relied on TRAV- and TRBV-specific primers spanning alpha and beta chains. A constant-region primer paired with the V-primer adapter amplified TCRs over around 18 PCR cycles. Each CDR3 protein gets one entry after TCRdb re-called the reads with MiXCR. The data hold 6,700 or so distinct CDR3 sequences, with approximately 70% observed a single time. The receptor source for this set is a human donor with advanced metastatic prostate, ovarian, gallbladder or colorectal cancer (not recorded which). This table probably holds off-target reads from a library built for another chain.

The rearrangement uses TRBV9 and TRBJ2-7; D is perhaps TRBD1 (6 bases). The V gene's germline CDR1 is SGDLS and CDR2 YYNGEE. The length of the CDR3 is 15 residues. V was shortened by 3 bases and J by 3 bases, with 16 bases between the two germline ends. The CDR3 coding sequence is TGTGCCAGCAGCGAAAACATACAGGGAAGCTACGAGCAGTACTTC. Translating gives CASSENIQGSYEQYF.

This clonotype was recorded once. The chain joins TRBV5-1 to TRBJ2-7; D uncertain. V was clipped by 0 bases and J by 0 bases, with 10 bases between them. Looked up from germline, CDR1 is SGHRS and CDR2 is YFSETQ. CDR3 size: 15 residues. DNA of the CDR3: TGCGCCAGCAGCTTGGCGGTCGGACCCTCCTACGAGCAGTACTTC. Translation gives CASSLAVGPSYEQYF.